The following is a T cell receptor (beta chain) sequence with its context. The sample belongs to a study of T cell changes during pregnancy in multiple sclerosis. Trimming shortened V by 4 bases and J by 2 bases, and 3 bases separated the two germline ends. Germline V gene data show CDR1 as SGHVS and CDR2 as FNYEAQ. There are 13 residues in the CDR3. This table comes from immunoSEQ multiplex PCR, and its TCRdb copy is limited to in-frame clones, with some not included. The profile shows about 59,000 clones, nearly 95% of them singletons. This specimen was CD8+ T cells from peripheral blood mononuclear cells, taken in the third trimester of pregnancy. The source is a female donor with multiple sclerosis, enrolled in a pregnancy study. V usage is TRBV7-6 and J usage is TRBJ2-6; no definite D call. Here the CDR3 reads CASSSAGANVLTF. DNA for the CDR3: TGTGCCAGCAGCTCGGCTGGGGCCAACGTCCTGACTTTC.